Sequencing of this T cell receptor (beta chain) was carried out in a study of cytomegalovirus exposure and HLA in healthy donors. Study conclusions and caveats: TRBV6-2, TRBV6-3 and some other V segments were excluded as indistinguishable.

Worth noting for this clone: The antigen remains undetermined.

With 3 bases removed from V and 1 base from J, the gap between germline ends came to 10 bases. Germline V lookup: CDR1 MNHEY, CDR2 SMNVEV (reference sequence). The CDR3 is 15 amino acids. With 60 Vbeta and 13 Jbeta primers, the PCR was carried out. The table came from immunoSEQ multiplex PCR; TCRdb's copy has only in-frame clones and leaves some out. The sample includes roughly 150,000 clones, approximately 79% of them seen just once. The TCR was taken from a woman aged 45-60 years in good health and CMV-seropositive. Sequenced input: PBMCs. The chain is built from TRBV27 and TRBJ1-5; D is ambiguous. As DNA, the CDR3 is TGTGCCAGCAGTTTGAGGGTAGGGAGCAATCAGCCCCAGCATTTT. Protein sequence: CASSLRVGSNQPQHF.